A selection of T cell receptor beta chains follows, all from one sample in a study of cytomegalovirus exposure and HLA in healthy donors. Assay: immunoSEQ multiplex PCR; the TCRdb copy retains only in-frame clones and omits some. This sample has around 110,000 clones, with roughly 87% found just once. What was sequenced was PBMCs. These receptors came from a man aged 25-45 years in good health and CMV-seropositive. Both conserved end residues are trimmed from each CDR3. Each record gives: J gene, V gene, CDR3 protein.

TRBJ2-3 TRBV7-9 ASSPGTSAPPGTQY
TRBJ1-2 TRBV14 ASSRQGAGYT
TRBJ1-4 TRBV30 AWSVPQTGSNEKLF
- TRBV11-2 ASSLALAFSYEQY
TRBJ1-1 TRBV9 ASSRTGITEAF
TRBJ1-6 TRBV30 ARDSRGNSPLH
TRBJ2-7 TRBV11-2 ASSWGDRAYEQY
TRBJ1-5 TRBV5-8 ASSEETVNQPQH
TRBJ2-5 TRBV7-2 ASSLVNSGGALGTQY
TRBJ1-2 TRBV11-2 ASSLGYRGYT
TRBJ2-5 TRBV5-1 ASSPYQETQY
TRBJ1-5 TRBV18 ASSPGEDQPQH
TRBJ1-2 TRBV7-9 ASSLTEYYGYT
TRBJ1-2 TRBV7-3 ASSLQTGQNYGYT
TRBJ2-7 TRBV11-1 ASSLSRSSYEQY
TRBJ2-5 TRBV5-1 ASSLGTGKVTQY
TRBJ1-1 TRBV27 ASSSTGPPFAEAF
TRBJ2-6 TRBV5-1 ASSLGTTGANGLT
TRBJ1-2 TRBV19 ASSDRQGPNYGYT
TRBJ1-5 TRBV10-1 ASSQEPQH
TRBJ2-7 TRBV29-1 SVGQGGPYEQY
TRBJ1-6 TRBV5-1 ASSASGTSSYNSPLH
TRBJ2-7 TRBV11-2 ASGLIQGEQY
TRBJ1-1 TRBV7-9 ASSSDRGLTEAF
TRBJ1-6 TRBV6-1 ASRHGDSYNSPLH
TRBJ1-1 TRBV9 ASSPHGEEAF
TRBJ1-4 TRBV7-8 ASSLVYREREAANEKLF
TRBJ2-6 TRBV7-9 ASTNSGANVLT
TRBJ1-1 TRBV19 ASSTEFLDTEAF
TRBJ2-1 TRBV5-6 ASSFRGLAYNEQF
TRBJ1-5 TRBV4-3 ASSQEAGFGQPQH
TRBJ2-3 TRBV19 ASSNGQGTTDTQY
- TRBV5-1 ASSSRTDYEQY
TRBJ2-7 TRBV14 ASSQVAGEYEQY
TRBJ1-1 TRBV5-1 ASSDGQLVMNTEAF
TRBJ2-7 TRBV6-5 ASRSGQLPYEQY
TRBJ1-4 TRBV6-5 ASSYSAREKLF
TRBJ2-5 TRBV5-1 ASSSATEETQY
TRBJ1-4 TRBV19 ASSEGAPIELLF
TRBJ2-7 TRBV7-6 ASSKGQYYEQY
TRBJ1-2 TRBV19 ASRLGTATNYGYT
TRBJ2-7 TRBV4-2 ASSQGEGTSYEQY
TRBJ2-2 TRBV11-2 ASSFSPGHQGELF
TRBJ2-2 TRBV5-1 ASGGQGGPGELF
TRBJ2-7 TRBV5-4 ASSTTETYEQY
TRBJ1-1 TRBV18 ASSPWDRSLNTEAF
TRBJ1-1 TRBV9 ASSVRPGGSGNTEAF
TRBJ2-3 TRBV11-3 ASSYVPCRVRSTDTQY
TRBJ2-3 TRBV7-6 ASSPGAGGYTDTQY
TRBJ1-5 TRBV27 ASSLAGATGQPQH
TRBJ1-1 TRBV6-4 ASSDSLDGGNTEAF
TRBJ1-4 TRBV4-1 ASSYGQGREKLF
TRBJ2-7 TRBV7-9 ASSLEGRGYEQY
TRBJ1-2 TRBV23-1 ASSQSATFYGYT
TRBJ2-7 TRBV7-9 ASTRQSADEQY